The 30 T cell receptor beta chains given below trace back to one sample, sequenced in a study of OX40 agonist ivuxolimab in advanced cancers. Method: immunoSEQ multiplex PCR; TCRdb's copy keeps in-frame clones and lacks some. The sample yields 55,000 to 85,000 clones, 86% seen once. Sequences were derived from CD4+ or CD8+ T cells sorted from blood, sampled in a trial of the OX40 agonist ivuxolimab. The source of these receptors is an adult with an advanced solid tumor such as melanoma, head and neck, liver or kidney cancer.

V is TRBV6-5 and J is TRBJ2-7, with 12 bases lining up with TRBD2. CDR3 length: 15 amino acids. V was pared by 5 bases and J by 2 bases, with 4 bases of the junction left unmatched. The germline CDR1 and CDR2 sequences are MNHEY and SVGAGI. The CDR3 loop is CASSASGGGTYEQYF. The DNA of the CDR3 is TGTGCCAGCAGTGCTAGCGGGGGGGGTACCTACGAGCAGTACTTC.

The chain links TRBV2 to TRBJ1-4; tentatively, D is TRBD1 (5 bases). This CDR3 is built from 15 residues. V was shortened by 7 bases and J by 1 base, with 13 bases between the two germline ends. Germline V gene data show CDR1 as SNHLY and CDR2 as FYNNEI. This chain's CDR3 is CASKPLGQTNEKLFF. CDR3 coding DNA: TGTGCCAGCAAGCCCTTGGGGCAAACTAATGAAAAACTGTTTTTT.

The chain uses TRBV6-5 and TRBJ1-3; D not resolved. CDR1 MNHEY and CDR2 SVGAGI come from the germline V gene. Between the trimmed V and J ends, which lost 8 bases and 5 bases, there was a span of 13 bases. The CDR3 loop spans 13 amino acids. The CDR3 loop reads CASSPKMRNTIYF. CDR3 nucleotide sequence: TGTGCCAGCTCACCGAAAATGCGAAACACCATATATTTT.

This chain links TRBV28 with TRBJ2-2, with 8 bases fitting TRBD1. Trimming removed 4 bases from V and 0 bases from J; junction bases left unmatched: 7. Germline V gives CDR1 MDHEN, CDR2 SYDVKM. This CDR3 is built from 17 residues. The CDR3 spells CASSSRDRLSNTGELFF. CDR3 DNA sequence: TGTGCCAGCAGTTCCAGGGACAGGCTTTCGAACACCGGGGAGCTGTTTTTT.

This clone has a handful of counts. J is TRBJ1-2 and V is TRBV2, with D unresolved. V lost 4 bases, J lost 7 bases, and 10 bases lay in between. Germline V gives CDR1 SNHLY, CDR2 FYNNEI. The CDR3 has 12 residues. The CDR3 DNA reads TGTGCCAGCAGTGCCGGGTTTCGTGGCTACACCTTC. This encodes CASSAGFRGYTF.

This clone appeared a single time. The chain has TRBV7-9 and TRBJ2-3, with TRBD2 matching 8 bases. There are 15 residues in the CDR3. Germline CDR1 is SEHNR and CDR2 is FQNEAQ (reference sequence). V trimming: 1 base; J trimming: 4 bases; junction bases outside the gene matches: 4. CDR3: CASSLGLAIADTQYF. The DNA of the CDR3 is TGTGCCAGCAGCTTAGGACTAGCGATAGCAGATACGCAGTATTTT. The full variable domain, its missing parts supplied by reference TRBV7-9 and TRBJ2-3, is DTGVSQNPRHKITKRGQNVTFRCDPISEHNRLYWYRQTLGQGPEFLTYFQNEAQLEKSRLLSDRFSAERPKGSFSTLEIQRTEQGDSAMYLCASSLGLAIADTQYFGPGTRLTVL.

The chain is built from TRBV7-4 and TRBJ1-1; D is undetermined. CDR1 is SGHVT and CDR2 is SQSDAQ in the germline V gene. Trimming shortened V by 2 bases and J by 3 bases, and 13 bases separated the two germline ends. CDR3 length: 15 amino acids. The CDR3 DNA reads as TGTGCCAGCAGCTTAATAACAGAAAGAGACACTGAAGCTTTCTTT. Translating it yields CASSLITERDTEAFF.

The chain combines TRBV6-1 with TRBJ2-5, with TRBD1 matching over 10 bases. This CDR3 comprises 15 residues. J lost 4 bases, V lost 4 bases, and 6 bases had no gene match. The germline V gene has CDR1 MNHNS and CDR2 SASEGT. In DNA form, the CDR3 reads TGTGCCAGCAGTGCCGGGACAGGGGTCGGAGAGACCCAGTACTTC. Protein product: CASSAGTGVGETQYF.

The DNA of the CDR3 is TGTGCCAGCAGCCTGCTCCGGGACTCCGATCTCTATGGCTACACCTTC. Its protein is CASSLLRDSDLYGYTF. This chain joins TRBV5-6 and TRBJ1-2, with D possibly TRBD1 on 5 matching bases. Germline V lookup: CDR1 SGHDT, CDR2 YYEEEE. The length of the CDR3 is 16 residues. V was shortened by 4 bases and J by 4 bases, with 20 bases between the two germline ends.

The chain carries TRBV5-1 and TRBJ1-1, with D possibly matching TRBD1 (6 bases). The V gene's germline CDR1 is SGHRS and CDR2 YFSETQ. V gave up 4 bases and J gave up 1 base, with 11 bases separating them. This CDR3 is built from 14 residues. As DNA, the CDR3 is TGCGCCAGCAGCCTCCAGGGGCAGAACACTGAAGCTTTCTTT. This sequence encodes CASSLQGQNTEAFF.

Note on this clone: Other DNA sequences from this sample encode an identical CDR3 as well. J is TRBJ2-7 and V is TRBV5-1; 8 nucleotides line up with TRBD1. The CDR3 length is 12 residues. The ends lost 4 bases at V and 6 bases at J; junction bases unmatched: 3. Germline CDR1 is SGHRS and CDR2 is YFSETQ. CDR3 region: CASSADRVEQYF. In DNA, the CDR3 is TGCGCCAGCAGCGCGGACAGGGTCGAGCAGTACTTC.

The J gene is TRBJ1-6, the V gene TRBV10-3; TRBD1 aligns across 9 bases. Germline CDR1 and CDR2: ENHRY and SYGVKD. There are 14 residues in the CDR3. The trim removed 10 bases at V and 5 bases at J, leaving 6 bases unmatched. The DNA for the CDR3 is TGTGCCACCGCCGGGGACAGGGATAATTCACCCCTCCACTTT. This translates into CATAGDRDNSPLHF.

The DNA of the CDR3 is TGTGCCAGCAGCTTGATGGACAGTGCGGGACAGTACTTC. It codes for CASSLMDSAGQYF. The rearrangement uses TRBV7-9 and TRBJ2-7; D possibly matches TRBD1 or TRBD2 (6 bases each). Trimming took off 3 bases at V and 10 bases at J, with 16 bases between the two ends. The CDR3 loop spans 13 amino acids. In germline, CDR1 is SEHNR, CDR2 FQNEAQ (reference sequence).

This rearrangement joins TRBV7-2 to TRBJ1-5, with D perhaps matching TRBD1 (6 bases). Trimming took 2 bases from V and 4 from J, leaving 6 bases between them. The CDR3 is 13 residues long. Germline V gives CDR1 SGHTA, CDR2 FQGNSA. CDR3 bases: TGTGCCAGCAGCTTACAGGGGAATCAGCCCCAGCATTTT. This sequence encodes CASSLQGNQPQHF.

The V and J genes are TRBV28 and TRBJ2-2, with D possibly being TRBD1 (6 bases). This CDR3 has 15 amino acids. Germline assignment: CDR1 MDHEN and CDR2 SYDVKM. V gave up 10 bases and J gave up 3 bases, with 18 bases separating them. This CDR3 reads CATLFRQGHTGELFF. In DNA, the CDR3 is TGTGCCACCCTATTCCGTCAGGGGCACACCGGGGAGCTGTTTTTT. Looking up the rest from reference TRBV28 and TRBJ2-2 gives the full variable domain: DVKVTQSSRYLVKRTGEKVFLECVQDMDHENMFWYRQDPGLGLRLIYFSYDVKMKEKGDIPEGYSVSREKKERFSLILESASTNQTSMYLCATLFRQGHTGELFFGEGSRLTVL.

This chain links TRBV18 with TRBJ2-1; D call uncertain. V shed 2 bases and J shed 6 bases, with 11 bases lying between them. This CDR3 region has 14 residues. Germline-derived CDR1 and CDR2 are KGHSH and LQKENI. CDR3 sequence reads: CASSPRPPPNEQFF. In nucleotides, the CDR3 is TGTGCCAGCTCACCAAGACCACCCCCCAATGAGCAGTTCTTC.

This rearrangement joins TRBV11-2 to TRBJ2-2; 9 bases map to TRBD1. The V gene's germline CDR1 is SGHAT and CDR2 FQNNGV. The J segment lost 5 bases and the V segment lost 4 bases, leaving 8 bases of the junction unmatched. CDR3 length equals 16 residues. CDR3 amino acids: CASSWSGGTGTGELFF. The DNA of the CDR3 is TGTGCCAGCAGCTGGTCCGGAGGGACAGGGACCGGGGAGCTGTTTTTT.

The chain links TRBV6-5 to TRBJ1-5; unclear D gene. This CDR3 has 14 amino acids. Germline CDR1 and CDR2: MNHEY and SVGAGI. V was trimmed by 5 bases and J by 1 base, leaving 9 bases between them. The chain's CDR3 is CASSEERSNQPQHF. CDR3 DNA sequence: TGTGCCAGCAGTGAGGAACGGAGCAATCAGCCCCAGCATTTT.

The chain combines TRBV2 with TRBJ2-7; 7 bases fit TRBD2. CDR1 SNHLY and CDR2 FYNNEI come from the germline V gene. CDR3 length: 15 amino acids. Trimming cost V 2 bases and J 4 bases; bases outside gene matches: 8. The CDR3 DNA reads as TGTGCCAGCAGTGAACCCATCGGCGGGGGATACGAGCAGTACTTC. Translation: CASSEPIGGGYEQYF.

The chain uses TRBV4-3 and TRBJ2-5, with 7 bases lining up with TRBD1. CDR3 size: 14 residues. The V gene's germline CDR1 is LGHNA and CDR2 YSLEER. J was trimmed by 5 bases and V by 1 base; bases with no gene match: 4. The CDR3 reads CASSQAYRGETQYF. CDR3 sequence (DNA): TGCGCCAGCAGCCAAGCATACAGGGGCGAGACCCAGTACTTC.

The chain is built from TRBV4-3 and TRBJ2-6, with unresolved D. CDR3 length: 18 residues. The V gene's germline CDR1 is LGHNA and CDR2 YSLEER. V lost 1 base, J lost 0 bases, and 13 bases lay in between. The CDR3 here is CASSQGIPEDSGANVLTF. DNA for the CDR3: TGCGCCAGCAGCCAAGGAATCCCAGAGGACTCTGGGGCCAACGTCCTGACTTTC.

The chain combines TRBV5-5 with TRBJ1-4; 7 positions match TRBD1. With V trimmed by 2 bases and J by 6 bases, 4 bases remained unmatched. The CDR3 has 14 residues. Germline-derived CDR1 and CDR2 are SGHKS and YYEKEE (reference sequence). CDR3 nucleotides: TGTGCCAGCAGCTTACCCGGGACAGATGAAAAACTGTTTTTT. It is translated as CASSLPGTDEKLFF.

The chain has TRBV5-4 and TRBJ1-3, with D unresolved. This CDR3 is built from 14 residues. Trimming took 2 bases from V and 0 from J, leaving 6 bases between them. Germline CDR1 is SGHNT and CDR2 is YYREEE (reference sequence). CDR3 nucleotides: TGTGCCAGCAGCTTTCGTGACTCTGGAAACACCATATATTTT. It codes for CASSFRDSGNTIYF. The full variable domain, in which reference TRBV5-4 and TRBJ1-3 provide the parts outside the CDR3, is ETGVTQSPTHLIKTRGQQVTLRCSSQSGHNTVSWYQQALGQGPQFIFQYYREEENGRGNFPPRFSGLQFPNYSSELNVNALELDDSALYLCASSFRDSGNTIYFGEGSWLTVV.

This clone has just a few counts. The CDR3 sequence is CASSLAGRPNQPQHF. The CDR3 DNA reads as TGCGCCAGCAGCTTGGCGGGCCGCCCCAATCAGCCCCAGCATTTT. This chain links TRBV5-1 with TRBJ1-5; D is undetermined. The CDR3 is 15 residues long. V lost 0 bases and J 3 bases, leaving 10 bases between the germline ends. The V gene's germline CDR1 is SGHRS and CDR2 YFSETQ.

This clone was counted once. This chain joins TRBV7-6 and TRBJ2-1; D is uncertain. Germline CDR1 SGHVS, CDR2 FNYEAQ. With 4 bases removed from V and 5 bases from J, the gap between germline ends came to 6 bases. The CDR3 loop spans 12 amino acids. The CDR3 DNA sequence: TGTGCCAGCAGCTCCTTTAACAATGAGCAGTTCTTC. Residues: CASSSFNNEQFF.

The chain is built from TRBV7-6 and TRBJ2-1, with 10 positions matching TRBD1. Germline V gene sequence: CDR1 SGHVS, CDR2 FNYEAQ. There are 15 residues in the CDR3. V was pared by 5 bases and J by 7 bases, with 8 bases of the junction left unmatched. This CDR3 is CASSRVDRGFNEQFF. The CDR3 bases are TGTGCCAGCAGCAGGGTGGACAGGGGGTTTAATGAGCAGTTCTTC. The full variable domain, its missing parts supplied by reference TRBV7-6 and TRBJ2-1, is GAGVSQSPRYKVTKRGQDVALRCDPISGHVSLYWYRQALGQGPEFLTYFNYEAQQDKSGLPNDRFSAERPEGSISTLTIQRTEQRDSAMYRCASSRVDRGFNEQFFGPGTRLTVL.

This clone came up once. The chain links TRBV6-6 to TRBJ1-1, with TRBD1 matching 9 bases. The CDR3 spans 14 residues. J was trimmed by 6 bases and V by 2 bases; bases with no gene match: 4. From germline, CDR1 is MNHNY and CDR2 SVGAGI (reference sequence). In DNA, the CDR3 is TGTGCCAGCAGTTACCGCCGGACAGGGGCTGAAGCTTTCTTT. Its protein product is CASSYRRTGAEAFF.

CDR3 sequence reads: CASSQIWGQYNEKLFF. CDR3 sequence (DNA): TGCGCCAGCAGCCAAATTTGGGGACAGTATAATGAAAAACTGTTTTTT. The chain is built from TRBV4-3 and TRBJ1-4, with 7 bases lining up with TRBD1. This CDR3 has 16 amino acids. The germline CDR1 and CDR2 sequences are LGHNA and YSLEER. V lost 2 bases and J lost 4; bases outside the gene matches: 7.

The rearrangement joins TRBV6-6 to TRBJ2-3; TRBD2 agrees at 16 bases. Trimming cost V 6 bases and J 3 bases; bases outside gene matches: 3. CDR3 length: 16 amino acids. CDR1 and CDR2 (germline): MNHNY, SVGAGI (reference sequence). The CDR3 here is CASSGTSGGGTDTQYF. The CDR3 region has the DNA TGTGCCAGCAGCGGGACTAGCGGGGGGGGAACAGATACGCAGTATTTT.

The chain recombines TRBV30 with TRBJ1-5, with D uncertain. CDR1 and CDR2 from the germline V gene are GTSNPN and SVGIG (reference sequence). The CDR3 runs to 13 residues. With 1 base removed from V and 7 bases from J, the gap between germline ends came to 11 bases. CDR3 nucleotide sequence: TGTGCCTGGAGTGATGGCCTAGGGCAGCCCCAGCATTTT. It encodes CAWSDGLGQPQHF.